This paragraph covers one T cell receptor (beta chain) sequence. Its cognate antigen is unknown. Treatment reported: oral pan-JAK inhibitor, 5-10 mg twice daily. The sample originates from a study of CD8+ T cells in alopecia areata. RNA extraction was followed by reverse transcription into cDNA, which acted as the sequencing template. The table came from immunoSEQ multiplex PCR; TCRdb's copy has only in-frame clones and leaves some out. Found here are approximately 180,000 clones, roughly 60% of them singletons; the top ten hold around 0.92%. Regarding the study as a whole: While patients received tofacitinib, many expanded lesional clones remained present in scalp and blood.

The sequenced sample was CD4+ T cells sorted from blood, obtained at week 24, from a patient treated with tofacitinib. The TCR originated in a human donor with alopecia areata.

In DNA, the CDR3 is TGCGCCAGCAGCGACGGACTAGCGGTCAGCTCCTACGAGCAGTACTTC. Encoded protein: CASSDGLAVSSYEQYF. The chain is built from TRBV5-1 and TRBJ2-7; the match to TRBD2 covers 10 bases. This CDR3 is 16 amino acids long. With 4 bases clipped from V and 0 bases from J, the junction kept 7 bases outside the gene matches. Germline assignment: CDR1 SGHRS and CDR2 YFSETQ.